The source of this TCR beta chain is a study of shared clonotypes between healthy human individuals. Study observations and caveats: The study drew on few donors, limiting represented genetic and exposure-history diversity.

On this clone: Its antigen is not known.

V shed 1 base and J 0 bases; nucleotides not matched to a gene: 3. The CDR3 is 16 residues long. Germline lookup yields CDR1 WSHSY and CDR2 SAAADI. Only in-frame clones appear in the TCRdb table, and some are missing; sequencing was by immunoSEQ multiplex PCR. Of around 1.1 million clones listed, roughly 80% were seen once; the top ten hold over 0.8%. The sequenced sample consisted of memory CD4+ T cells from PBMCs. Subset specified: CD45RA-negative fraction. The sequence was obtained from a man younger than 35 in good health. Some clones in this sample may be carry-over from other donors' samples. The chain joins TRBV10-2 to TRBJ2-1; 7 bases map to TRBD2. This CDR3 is CASSEWRGSSYNEQFF. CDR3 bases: TGCGCCAGCAGTGAGTGGCGGGGGAGCTCCTACAATGAGCAGTTCTTC.